A selection of T cell receptor beta chains follows, all from one sample in a study of identifying expanded T cells in peripheral blood. Produced via immunoSEQ multiplex PCR; TCRdb's table is partial and in-frame only. In the table there are some 90,000 clones, about 86% of which are singletons. The sequenced sample consisted of blood. These receptor sequences come from a person aged 18 to 69 in good health. The conserved cysteine and the conserved F or W are not part of the CDR3 here. The order of the fields is J gene, V gene, CDR3 protein.

J gene: TRBJ1-2; V gene: TRBV4-3; CDR3 protein: ASSPDTGILSAYGYT
J gene: TRBJ1-6; V gene: TRBV5-1; CDR3 protein: ASSLVLGGGSNSPLH
J gene: TRBJ2-2; V gene: TRBV21-1; CDR3 protein: ASSLGLAELNTGELF
J gene: TRBJ1-6; V gene: TRBV28; CDR3 protein: ASSSGDTYSVNSPLH
J gene: TRBJ1-3; V gene: TRBV29-1; CDR3 protein: SVAWTGGGNTIY
J gene: TRBJ1-2; V gene: TRBV20-1; CDR3 protein: SAKYEGYT
J gene: TRBJ1-6; V gene: TRBV5-1; CDR3 protein: ASSLQDPGQVNSPLH
J gene: TRBJ2-6; V gene: TRBV5-1; CDR3 protein: ASSTDSGANVLT
J gene: TRBJ1-4; V gene: TRBV2; CDR3 protein: ASDRDRILLNNEKLF
J gene: TRBJ2-5; V gene: TRBV6-5; CDR3 protein: ASSSGPLKTQY
J gene: TRBJ2-2; V gene: TRBV4-1; CDR3 protein: ASSLVINTGELF
J gene: TRBJ2-3; V gene: TRBV5-5; CDR3 protein: ASSFVGTALGDTQY
J gene: TRBJ1-1; V gene: TRBV30; CDR3 protein: AWSGRYSEAF
J gene: TRBJ2-7; V gene: TRBV4-3; CDR3 protein: ASSPQRGTGEAEQY
J gene: TRBJ2-3; V gene: TRBV14; CDR3 protein: ASSQVQGDTQY
J gene: TRBJ2-7; V gene: TRBV27; CDR3 protein: ASSPRQGYYEQY
J gene: TRBJ2-3; V gene: TRBV6-5; CDR3 protein: ASSQETGGLRTQY
J gene: TRBJ1-1; V gene: TRBV5-6; CDR3 protein: ASSLQGVYRGTEAF
J gene: TRBJ2-7; V gene: TRBV28; CDR3 protein: ASSLGGDRYYEQY
J gene: TRBJ2-5; V gene: TRBV7-2; CDR3 protein: ASSPSREETQY
J gene: TRBJ1-5; V gene: TRBV4-3; CDR3 protein: ASSQDRSGNQPQH
J gene: TRBJ2-2; V gene: TRBV29-1; CDR3 protein: SVWTGDFGELF
J gene: TRBJ2-3; V gene: TRBV11-2; CDR3 protein: ASSFSSTVSTDTQY
J gene: TRBJ1-6; V gene: TRBV6-5; CDR3 protein: ASSYSWDNSPLH
J gene: TRBJ1-2; V gene: TRBV5-4; CDR3 protein: ASSLRQTGYT
J gene: TRBJ2-7; V gene: TRBV12-5; CDR3 protein: ASGYLSSYSYEQY
J gene: TRBJ1-4; V gene: TRBV4-3; CDR3 protein: ASSQDRGGNEKLF
J gene: TRBJ2-7; V gene: TRBV27; CDR3 protein: ASSPMPPGEASYEQY
J gene: TRBJ2-2; V gene: TRBV11-3; CDR3 protein: ASSPAGATGELF
J gene: TRBJ1-1; V gene: TRBV18; CDR3 protein: ASSSRQGNTEAF
J gene: TRBJ1-1; V gene: TRBV9; CDR3 protein: ASSGDRPEAF
J gene: TRBJ2-7; V gene: TRBV9; CDR3 protein: LPRWHSTYEQY
J gene: TRBJ2-3; V gene: TRBV7-2; CDR3 protein: ASSFMTDTQY
J gene: TRBJ2-3; V gene: TRBV11-1; CDR3 protein: ASSLKWSTDTQY
J gene: TRBJ2-5; V gene: TRBV9; CDR3 protein: ASSRTGYSETQY
J gene: TRBJ2-1; V gene: TRBV19; CDR3 protein: ASNRGTINEQF
J gene: TRBJ1-1; V gene: TRBV6-5; CDR3 protein: ASWGVVFTEAF
J gene: TRBJ2-3; V gene: TRBV4-3; CDR3 protein: ASSQETAGSDTQY
J gene: TRBJ2-3; V gene: TRBV27; CDR3 protein: ASSYTTSGNPDTQY
J gene: TRBJ2-5; V gene: TRBV2; CDR3 protein: ASTRGETQY
J gene: TRBJ1-3; V gene: TRBV9; CDR3 protein: ASSVGRKLSGNTIY
J gene: TRBJ2-5; V gene: TRBV5-6; CDR3 protein: ASSYGTGVETQY
J gene: TRBJ2-3; V gene: TRBV7-2; CDR3 protein: ASSIQGDTQY
J gene: TRBJ2-3; V gene: TRBV19; CDR3 protein: ASSNPTSGVTDTQY
J gene: TRBJ2-5; V gene: TRBV7-2; CDR3 protein: ASSLAQETQY
J gene: TRBJ1-6; V gene: TRBV5-8; CDR3 protein: ASSLLSAAFGGNSPLH
J gene: TRBJ1-5; V gene: TRBV5-1; CDR3 protein: ASSLSPGQVNQPQH